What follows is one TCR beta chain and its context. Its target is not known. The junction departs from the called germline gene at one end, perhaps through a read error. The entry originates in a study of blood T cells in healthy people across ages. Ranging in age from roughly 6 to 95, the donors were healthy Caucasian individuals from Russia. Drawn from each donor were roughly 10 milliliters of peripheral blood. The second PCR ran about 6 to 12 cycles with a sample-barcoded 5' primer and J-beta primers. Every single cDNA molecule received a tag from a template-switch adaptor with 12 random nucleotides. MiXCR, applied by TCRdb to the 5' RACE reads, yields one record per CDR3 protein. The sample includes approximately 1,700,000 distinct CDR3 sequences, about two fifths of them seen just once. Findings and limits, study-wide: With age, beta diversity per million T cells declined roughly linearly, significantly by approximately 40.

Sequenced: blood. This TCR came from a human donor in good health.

The CDR3 region has the DNA TGTGTCAGCAGCTGGGACTCTTCCTACGAGCAGTACTTC. Protein product: CVSSWDSSYEQYF. J is TRBJ2-7 and V is TRBV7-9; TRBD2 is a possible D gene (6 bases). CDR3 size: 13 residues. Per germline, CDR1 SEHNR and CDR2 FQNEAQ (reference sequence).